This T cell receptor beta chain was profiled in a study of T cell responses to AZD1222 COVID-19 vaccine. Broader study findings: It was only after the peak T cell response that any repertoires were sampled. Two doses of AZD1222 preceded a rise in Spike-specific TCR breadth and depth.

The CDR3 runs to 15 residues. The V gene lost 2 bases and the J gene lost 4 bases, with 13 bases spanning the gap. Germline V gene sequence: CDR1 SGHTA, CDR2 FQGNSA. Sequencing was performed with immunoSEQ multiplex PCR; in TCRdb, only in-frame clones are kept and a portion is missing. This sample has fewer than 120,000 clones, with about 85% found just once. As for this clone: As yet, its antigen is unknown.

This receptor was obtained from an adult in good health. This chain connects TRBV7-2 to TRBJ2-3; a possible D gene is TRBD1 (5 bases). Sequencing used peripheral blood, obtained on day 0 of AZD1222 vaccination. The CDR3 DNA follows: TGTGCCAGCAGCTTACAGGGTGGGTCAGCAGATACGCAGTATTTT. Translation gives CASSLQGGSADTQYF.